Detailed here is one TCR beta chain. The CDR3 has 15 residues. Trimming took 3 bases from V and 0 from J, leaving 11 bases between them. Germline V gene lookup returns CDR1 SGHTA and CDR2 FQGTGA. This sample stems from a study of cytomegalovirus exposure and HLA in healthy donors. Amplification used 60 Vbeta primers and 13 Jbeta primers. The method was immunoSEQ multiplex PCR; TCRdb's version includes in-frame clones alone and lacks a portion of them. The table records 75,000 to 90,000 clones, approximately 69% of them present only once. This clonotype originated in a man aged 30 to 45 in good health and CMV-seropositive. J is TRBJ2-5 and V is TRBV7-3; D is possibly TRBD1 (5 bases). Sequenced material: PBMCs. The CDR3: CASSLKGYYQETQYF. The DNA of the CDR3 is TGTGCCAGCAGCTTGAAGGGGTATTACCAAGAGACCCAGTACTTC.